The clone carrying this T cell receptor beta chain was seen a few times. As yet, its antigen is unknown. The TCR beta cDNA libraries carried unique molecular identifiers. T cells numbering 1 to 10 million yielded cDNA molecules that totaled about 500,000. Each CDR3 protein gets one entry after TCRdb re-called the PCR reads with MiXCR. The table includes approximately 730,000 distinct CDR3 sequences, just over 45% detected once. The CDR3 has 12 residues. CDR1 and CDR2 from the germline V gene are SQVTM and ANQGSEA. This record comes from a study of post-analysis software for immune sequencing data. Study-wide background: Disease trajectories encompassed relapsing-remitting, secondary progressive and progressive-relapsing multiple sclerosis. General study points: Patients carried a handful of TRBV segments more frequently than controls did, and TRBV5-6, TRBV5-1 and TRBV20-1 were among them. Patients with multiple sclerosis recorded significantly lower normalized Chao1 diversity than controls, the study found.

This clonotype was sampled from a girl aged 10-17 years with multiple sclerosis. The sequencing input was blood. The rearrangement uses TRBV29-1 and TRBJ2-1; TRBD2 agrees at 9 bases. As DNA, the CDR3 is TGCAGTGGCCGACTAGCGGCAAATGAGCAGTTCTTC. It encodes CSGRLAANEQFF.